This passage covers 25 T cell receptor beta chains from one sample sequenced in a study of blood T cell repertoires in COVID-19. Generated by immunoSEQ multiplex PCR, the TCRdb table keeps only in-frame clones and is missing some. Of about 250,000 clones listed, roughly 80% are singletons. The sample consisted of PBMCs or T cells enriched from blood (not recorded which). All receptors come from a man aged 40-49 years who had been exposed to COVID-19.

The V call is TRBV4-2, the J call TRBJ1-1; D might be TRBD1 (6 bases). Germline CDR1 LGHNA, CDR2 YNFKEQ. V was pared by 0 bases and J by 11 bases, with 10 bases between. This CDR3 has 12 amino acids. The CDR3 sequence is CASSQDRTGAFF. The CDR3 coding sequence is TGTGCCAGCAGCCAAGATCGAACAGGGGCTTTCTTT.

This clone was detected a few times. The chain recombines TRBV7-9 with TRBJ1-4; D gene unclear. The V gene's germline CDR1 is SEHNR and CDR2 FQNEAQ (reference sequence). Trimming stripped 1 base from V and 8 bases from J, with 14 bases between. The CDR3 is made up of 15 amino acids. The CDR3, as DNA: TGTGCCAGCAGCTTAGGATCAGGTCCACGGGAAAAACTGTTTTTT. It specifies CASSLGSGPREKLFF.

V and J are TRBV19 and TRBJ2-7, with 9 nucleotides matching TRBD2. The trim removed 6 bases at V and 2 bases at J, leaving 14 bases unmatched. The germline V gene has CDR1 LNHDA and CDR2 SQIVND (reference sequence). The CDR3 is 17 residues long. This chain's CDR3 is CASSPFGGSGSTYEQYF. The CDR3 nucleotides are TGTGCCAGTAGCCCCTTCGGGGGTAGCGGGAGCACCTACGAGCAGTACTTC.

This chain joins TRBV27 and TRBJ2-6, with D perhaps TRBD2 (5 bases). V shed 1 base and J shed 6 bases, with 19 bases lying between them. The CDR3 runs to 18 residues. CDR1 is MNHEY, CDR2 SMNVEV, per germline (reference sequence). The CDR3 sequence is CASSLFGIKVGEANVLTF. CDR3 coding DNA: TGTGCCAGCAGTTTATTCGGAATAAAGGTGGGAGAGGCCAACGTCCTGACTTTC.

The chain joins TRBV11-3 to TRBJ2-1, with a tentative D call TRBD2 (5 bases). With 3 bases removed from V and 1 base from J, the gap between germline ends came to 16 bases. CDR1 SGHNT and CDR2 YENEEA come from the germline V gene. The CDR3 has 17 residues. The CDR3 DNA reads as TGTGCCAGCAGCTTTGGGTTAGCGACTCAATCCTACAATGAGCAGTTCTTC. Encoded protein: CASSFGLATQSYNEQFF.

This clone was seen only a few times. The V gene is TRBV19, the J gene TRBJ2-1; possibly TRBD1 for D (6 bases). This CDR3 is built from 13 residues. From germline, CDR1 is LNHDA and CDR2 SQIVND (reference sequence). V lost 10 bases to trimming and J lost 9 bases, with 19 bases between them. CDR3 region: CATRDKTITEQFF. The CDR3 bases are TGTGCCACCCGGGACAAAACTATAACTGAGCAGTTCTTC. Full variable domain (rest looked up from reference TRBV19 and TRBJ2-1): DGGITQSPKYLFRKEGQNVTLSCEQNLNHDAMYWYRQDPGQGLRLIYYSQIVNDFQKGDIAEGYSVSREKKESFPLTVTSAQKNPTAFYLCATRDKTITEQFFGPGTRLTVL.

The chain links TRBV6-5 to TRBJ1-5; 8 bases map to TRBD1. The J segment lost 6 bases and the V segment lost 7 bases, leaving 11 bases of the junction unmatched. Per germline, CDR1 MNHEY and CDR2 SVGAGI. This CDR3 has 15 amino acids. The CDR3 here is CASTQGAVGSQPQHF. The CDR3 DNA is TGTGCCAGCACCCAGGGGGCGGTCGGGAGTCAGCCCCAGCATTTT.

The chain uses TRBV30 and TRBJ1-6, with D tentatively TRBD1 (5 bases). Trimming cost V 0 bases and J 7 bases, with 16 bases left between them. In germline, CDR1 is GTSNPN, CDR2 SVGIG (reference sequence). The CDR3 sequence is 16 residues long. The CDR3: CAWSVTAGTKNSPLHF. The CDR3 DNA reads TGTGCCTGGAGTGTAACGGCGGGGACCAAAAATTCACCCCTCCACTTT.

The chain couples TRBV15 to TRBJ1-1; a weak D match, TRBD1 (5 bases). The CDR3 has 17 amino acids. V was pared by 2 bases and J by 0 bases, with 16 bases between. CDR1 LNHNV and CDR2 YYDKDF come from the germline V gene (reference sequence). CDR3: CATSRKAGTLMNTEAFF. CDR3 nucleotide sequence: TGTGCCACCAGCAGAAAGGCGGGGACTCTCATGAACACTGAAGCTTTCTTT.

The chain employs TRBV7-8 and TRBJ1-5; D unresolved. The CDR3 contains 14 residues. V was trimmed by 3 bases and J by 6 bases, leaving 12 bases between them. CDR1 SGHVS and CDR2 FQNEAQ come from the germline V gene. Written as DNA, the CDR3 is TGTGCCAGCAGCTTGAGAGAGTATGGTCAGCCCCAGCATTTT. Translating gives CASSLREYGQPQHF. The complete variable domain, with remaining parts taken from reference TRBV7-8 and TRBJ1-5, reads GAGVSQSPRYKVAKRGQDVALRCDPISGHVSLFWYQQALGQGPEFLTYFQNEAQLDKSGLPSDRFFAERPEGSVSTLKIQRTQQEDSAVYLCASSLREYGQPQHFGDGTRLSIL.

This chain connects TRBV7-3 to TRBJ2-2; TRBD1 matches 8 bases. This CDR3 has 16 amino acids. V trimming: 5 bases; J trimming: 4 bases; junction bases outside the gene matches: 9. Per germline, CDR1 SGHTA and CDR2 FQGTGA. The DNA of the CDR3 is TGTGCCAGCAGCCGTCCAGGGGGCTTGGGCACCGGGGAGCTGTTTTTT. As protein: CASSRPGGLGTGELFF.

The chain is built from TRBV7-6 and TRBJ2-1; 7 bases line up with TRBD2. J lost 3 bases, V lost 3 bases, and 5 bases had no gene match. Per the germline V gene, CDR1 is SGHVS and CDR2 is FNYEAQ. The CDR3 runs 15 residues. CDR3 DNA: TGTGCCAGCAGCTTTCGCGGGAGAGGCTACAATGAGCAGTTCTTC. It yields the protein CASSFRGRGYNEQFF.

This clone was picked up a small number of times. This rearrangement joins TRBV19 to TRBJ2-2; 8 bases align to TRBD1. Germline lookup yields CDR1 LNHDA and CDR2 SQIVND (reference sequence). Losses at the gene ends were 6 bases for V and 6 bases for J; bases not matched to a gene: 6. This CDR3 contains 14 residues. The CDR3 bases are TGTGCCAGTAGCCAGGGGGCAGTCGCCGGGGAGCTGTTTTTT. As protein: CASSQGAVAGELFF.

This chain uses TRBV5-4 with TRBJ2-2; D is possibly TRBD1 (6 bases). This CDR3 region has 13 residues. From germline, CDR1 is SGHNT and CDR2 YYREEE (reference sequence). The ends were cut back, 3 bases at V and 9 bases at J, with 12 bases in the middle. CDR3 coding DNA: TGTGCCAGCAGCTGGGTTGGGGGCTGGGAGCTGTTTTTT. As protein: CASSWVGGWELFF.

J is TRBJ1-2 and V is TRBV12-5; a weak D match, TRBD1 (6 bases). Trimming removed 3 bases from V and 4 bases from J, with 12 bases in between. The CDR3 runs to 14 residues. Germline assignment: CDR1 LGHNT and CDR2 FRNRAP. CDR3: CASGLQGPSYGYTF. CDR3 bases: TGTGCTAGTGGTTTACAGGGTCCGAGCTATGGCTACACCTTC.

The chain recombines TRBV6-5 with TRBJ1-1; D uncertain. The germline V gene has CDR1 MNHEY and CDR2 SVGAGI. Trimming took off 8 bases at V and 5 bases at J, with 15 bases between the two ends. CDR3 length equals 13 residues. The CDR3 coding sequence is TGTGCCAGCTCCTACACAAGAGGGACTGAAGCTTTCTTT. Protein sequence: CASSYTRGTEAFF.

V gene TRBV5-4 combines with J gene TRBJ2-2; 11 bases line up with TRBD2. Losses at the gene ends were 4 bases for V and 4 bases for J; bases not matched to a gene: 6. CDR3 size: 16 residues. Germline V CDR1 and CDR2: SGHNT, YYREEE (reference sequence). The CDR3 protein is CASSLIAGGPTGELFF. CDR3 nucleotides: TGTGCCAGCAGCCTAATAGCGGGAGGGCCCACCGGGGAGCTGTTTTTT.

This clone came up a few times. This chain links TRBV30 with TRBJ2-2; the D gene is possibly TRBD2 (5 bases). Trimming removed 4 bases at V and 7 bases at J, with 13 bases between. Germline CDR1 is GTSNPN and CDR2 is SVGIG (reference sequence). This CDR3 has 13 residues. The CDR3 nucleotides read TGTGCCTGGATGTTCGGGAATGGCGGGGAGCTGTTTTTT. This encodes CAWMFGNGGELFF.

The gene calls are TRBV7-9 and TRBJ2-5; 8 bases line up with TRBD2. The CDR3 is 15 residues long. Germline V lookup: CDR1 SEHNR, CDR2 FQNEAQ (reference sequence). V shed 3 bases, J shed 4 bases, and the junction held 7 bases outside the gene matches. The CDR3 DNA follows: TGTGCCAGCAGCTTCAGCCTAGCGGGTGGAGAGACCCAGTACTTC. Its protein is CASSFSLAGGETQYF.

CDR3 in amino acids: CATSVAQETQYF. The CDR3 bases are TGTGCCACCTCCGTAGCCCAAGAGACCCAGTACTTC. This sequence joins TRBV6-5 and TRBJ2-5; unclear D gene. V lost 10 bases, J lost 1 base, and 10 bases lay in between. Germline CDR1 MNHEY, CDR2 SVGAGI. The CDR3 is 12 residues long.

A few counts support this clone. The rearrangement links TRBV27 to TRBJ2-3; a possible D gene is TRBD1 (5 bases). This CDR3 contains 14 residues. Trimming removed 3 bases from V and 1 base from J, with 8 bases in between. Germline values: CDR1 MNHEY, CDR2 SMNVEV (reference sequence). Here the CDR3 DNA reads TGTGCCAGCAGTTTCGTAGGGGGCACAGATACGCAGTATTTT. Encoded protein: CASSFVGGTDTQYF.

This clone was seen at least ten times. J is TRBJ2-3 and V is TRBV30; D unclear. The CDR3 contains 14 residues. CDR1 GTSNPN and CDR2 SVGIG come from the germline V gene (reference sequence). Trimming took 3 bases from V and 3 from J, leaving 13 bases between them. In nucleotides, the CDR3 is TGTGCCTGGAGCGCACTCGGTGTAACAGATACGCAGTATTTT. Translating it yields CAWSALGVTDTQYF. Combining the CDR3 with reference TRBV30 and TRBJ2-3 gives the whole variable domain SQTIHQWPATLVQPVGSPLSLECTVEGTSNPNLYWYRQAAGRGLQLLFYSVGIGQISSEVPQNLSASRPQDRQFILSSKKLLLSDSGFYLCAWSALGVTDTQYFGPGTRLTVL.

This clone came up a few times. The V gene is TRBV19, the J gene TRBJ2-3; TRBD2 aligns across 9 bases. The CDR3 sequence is 15 residues long. With 8 bases clipped from V and 4 bases from J, the junction kept 10 bases outside the gene matches. CDR1 is LNHDA, CDR2 SQIVND, per germline (reference sequence). CDR3 residues: CASRASGRLADTQYF. In nucleotides, the CDR3 is TGTGCCAGTCGCGCCAGCGGGAGGCTTGCAGATACGCAGTATTTT.

The chain has TRBV5-1 and TRBJ1-1; D is unresolved. The length of the CDR3 is 12 residues. Trimming stripped 4 bases from V and 3 bases from J, with 7 bases between. CDR1 is SGHRS and CDR2 is YFSETQ in the germline V gene. This CDR3 is CASSREYTEAFF. The CDR3 nucleotides read TGCGCCAGCAGCCGGGAGTACACTGAAGCTTTCTTT.

This clone was observed once. The chain uses TRBV5-1 and TRBJ2-5, with 7 bases identical to TRBD1. The CDR3 sequence is 15 residues long. In germline, CDR1 is SGHRS, CDR2 YFSETQ. V lost 4 bases, J lost 4 bases, and 10 bases stayed unmatched. The CDR3 nucleotides are TGCGCCAGCAGCCCCACACAGGGGCCGGGAGAGACCCAGTACTTC. This codes for CASSPTQGPGETQYF.